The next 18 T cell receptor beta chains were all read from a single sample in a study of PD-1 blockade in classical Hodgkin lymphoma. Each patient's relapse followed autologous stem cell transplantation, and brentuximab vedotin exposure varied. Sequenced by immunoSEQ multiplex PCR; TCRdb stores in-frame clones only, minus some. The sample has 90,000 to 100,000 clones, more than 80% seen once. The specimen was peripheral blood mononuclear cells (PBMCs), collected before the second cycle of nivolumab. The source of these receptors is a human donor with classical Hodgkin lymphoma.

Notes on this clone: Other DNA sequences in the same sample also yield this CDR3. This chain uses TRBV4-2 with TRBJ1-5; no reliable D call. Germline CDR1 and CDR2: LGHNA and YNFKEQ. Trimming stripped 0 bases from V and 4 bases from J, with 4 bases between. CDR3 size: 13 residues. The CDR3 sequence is CASSQDPNQPQHF. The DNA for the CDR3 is TGTGCCAGCAGCCAAGACCCAAATCAGCCCCAGCATTTT.

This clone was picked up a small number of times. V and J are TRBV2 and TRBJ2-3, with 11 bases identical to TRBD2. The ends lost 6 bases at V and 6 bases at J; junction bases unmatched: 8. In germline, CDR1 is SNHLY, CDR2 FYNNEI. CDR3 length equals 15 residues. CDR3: CASSPGLAALDTQYF. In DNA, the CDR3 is TGTGCCAGCAGCCCGGGACTAGCGGCACTTGATACGCAGTATTTT.

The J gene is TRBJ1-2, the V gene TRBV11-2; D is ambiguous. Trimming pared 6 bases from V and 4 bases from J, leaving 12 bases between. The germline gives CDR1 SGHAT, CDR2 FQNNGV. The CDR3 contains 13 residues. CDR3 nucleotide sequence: TGTGCCAGCAGTCCAGGTCTGACCTATGGCTACACCTTC. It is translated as CASSPGLTYGYTF.

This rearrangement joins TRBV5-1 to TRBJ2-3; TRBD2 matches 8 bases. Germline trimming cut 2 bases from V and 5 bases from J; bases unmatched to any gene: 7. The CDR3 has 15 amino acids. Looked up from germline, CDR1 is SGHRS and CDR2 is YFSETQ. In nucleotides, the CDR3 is TGCGCCAGCAGCTTCCAGCGGGAGAATATAGATACGCAGTATTTT. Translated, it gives CASSFQRENIDTQYF.

The CDR3 spells CASSPGTGETEAFF. The CDR3 nucleotides are TGTGCCAGCTCACCGGGGACAGGGGAGACTGAAGCTTTCTTT. The genes are TRBV18 and TRBJ1-1, with 10 bases that match TRBD1. The trim removed 3 bases at V and 5 bases at J, leaving 3 bases unmatched. Germline CDR1 reads KGHSH; CDR2 reads LQKENI. CDR3 length: 14 residues. The whole variable domain, filled in from reference TRBV18 and TRBJ1-1, reads NAGVMQNPRHLVRRRGQEARLRCSPMKGHSHVYWYRQLPEEGLKFMVYLQKENIIDESGMPKERFSAEFPKEGPSILRIQQVVRGDSAAYFCASSPGTGETEAFFGQGTRLTVV.

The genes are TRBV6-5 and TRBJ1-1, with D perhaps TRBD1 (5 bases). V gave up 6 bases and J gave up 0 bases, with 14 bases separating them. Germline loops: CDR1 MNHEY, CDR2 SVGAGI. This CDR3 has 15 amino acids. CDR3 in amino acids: CASSRPGGVNTEAFF. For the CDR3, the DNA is TGTGCCAGCAGCCGCCCGGGGGGAGTGAACACTGAAGCTTTCTTT.

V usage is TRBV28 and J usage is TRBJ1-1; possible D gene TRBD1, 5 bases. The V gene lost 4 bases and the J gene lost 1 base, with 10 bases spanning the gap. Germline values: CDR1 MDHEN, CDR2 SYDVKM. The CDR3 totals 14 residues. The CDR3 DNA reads TGTGCCAGCAGTTCATCCGGACAGAACACTGAAGCTTTCTTT. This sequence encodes CASSSSGQNTEAFF.

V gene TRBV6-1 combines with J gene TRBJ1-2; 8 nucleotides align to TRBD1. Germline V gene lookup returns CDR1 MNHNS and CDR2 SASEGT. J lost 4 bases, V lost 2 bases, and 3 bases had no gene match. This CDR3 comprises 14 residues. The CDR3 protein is CASSERTGSYGYTF. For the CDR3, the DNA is TGTGCCAGCAGTGAACGGACAGGGAGCTATGGCTACACCTTC.

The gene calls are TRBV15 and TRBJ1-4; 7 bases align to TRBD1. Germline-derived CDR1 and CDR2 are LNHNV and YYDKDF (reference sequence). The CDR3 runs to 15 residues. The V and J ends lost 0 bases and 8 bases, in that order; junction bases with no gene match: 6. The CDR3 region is CATSRERGLREKLFF. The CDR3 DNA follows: TGTGCCACCAGCAGAGAGAGGGGGCTGCGGGAAAAACTGTTTTTT.

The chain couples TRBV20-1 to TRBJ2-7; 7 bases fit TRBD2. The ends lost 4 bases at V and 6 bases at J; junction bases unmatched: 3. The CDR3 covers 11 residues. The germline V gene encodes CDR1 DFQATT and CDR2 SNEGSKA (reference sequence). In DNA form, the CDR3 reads TGCAGTGCTATGCGGGAGCCCGAGCAGTACTTC. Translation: CSAMREPEQYF.

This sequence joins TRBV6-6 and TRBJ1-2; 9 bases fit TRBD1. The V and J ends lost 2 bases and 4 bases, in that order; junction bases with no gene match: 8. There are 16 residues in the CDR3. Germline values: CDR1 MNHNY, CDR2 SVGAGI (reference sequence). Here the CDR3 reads CASSYGEADRGYGYTF. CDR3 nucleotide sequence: TGTGCCAGCAGTTACGGGGAAGCGGACAGGGGCTATGGCTACACCTTC.

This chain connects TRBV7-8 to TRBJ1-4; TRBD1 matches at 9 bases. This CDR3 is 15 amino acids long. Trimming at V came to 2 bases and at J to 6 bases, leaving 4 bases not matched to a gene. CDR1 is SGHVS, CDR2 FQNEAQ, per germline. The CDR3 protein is CASSLTRQGDEKLFF. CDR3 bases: TGTGCCAGCAGCTTAACAAGACAGGGGGATGAAAAACTGTTTTTT.

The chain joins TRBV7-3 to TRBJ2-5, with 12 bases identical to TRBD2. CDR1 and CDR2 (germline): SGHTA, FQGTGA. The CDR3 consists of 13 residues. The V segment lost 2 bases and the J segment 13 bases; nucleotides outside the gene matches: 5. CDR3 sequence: CASSLLAGGGLYF. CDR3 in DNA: TGTGCCAGCAGCTTACTAGCGGGAGGGGGACTGTACTTC. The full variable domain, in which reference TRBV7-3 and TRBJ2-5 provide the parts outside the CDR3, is GAGVSQTPSNKVTEKGKYVELRCDPISGHTALYWYRQSLGQGPEFLIYFQGTGAADDSGLPNDRFFAVRPEGSVSTLKIQRTERGDSAVYLCASSLLAGGGLYFGPGTRLLVL.

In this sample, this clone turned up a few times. CDR3 in DNA: TGCAGCGTTAGAAAATCTGATCGACTTGGAGATACGCAGTATTTT. This sequence encodes CSVRKSDRLGDTQYF. The rearrangement uses TRBV29-1 and TRBJ2-3; no clear D gene. Trimming pared 5 bases from V and 5 bases from J, leaving 20 bases between. The CDR3 covers 15 residues. The germline CDR1 and CDR2 sequences are SQVTM and ANQGSEA.

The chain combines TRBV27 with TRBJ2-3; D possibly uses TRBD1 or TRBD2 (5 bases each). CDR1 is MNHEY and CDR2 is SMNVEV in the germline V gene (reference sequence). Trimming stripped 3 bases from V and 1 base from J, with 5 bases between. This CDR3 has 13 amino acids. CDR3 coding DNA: TGTGCCAGCAGTTTGGGGGGCACAGATACGCAGTATTTT. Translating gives CASSLGGTDTQYF.

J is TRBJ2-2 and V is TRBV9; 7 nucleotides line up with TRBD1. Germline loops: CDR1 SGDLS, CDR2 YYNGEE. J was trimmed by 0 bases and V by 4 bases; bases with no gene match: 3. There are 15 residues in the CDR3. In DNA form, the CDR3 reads TGTGCCAGCAGCCGACAGGGTGCGAACACCGGGGAGCTGTTTTTT. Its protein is CASSRQGANTGELFF.

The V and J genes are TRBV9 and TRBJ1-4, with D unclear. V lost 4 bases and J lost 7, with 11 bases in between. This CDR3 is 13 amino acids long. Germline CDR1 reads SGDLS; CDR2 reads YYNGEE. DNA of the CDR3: TGTGCCAGCAGCCCCCGACCGAGTGAAAAACTGTTTTTT. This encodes CASSPRPSEKLFF.

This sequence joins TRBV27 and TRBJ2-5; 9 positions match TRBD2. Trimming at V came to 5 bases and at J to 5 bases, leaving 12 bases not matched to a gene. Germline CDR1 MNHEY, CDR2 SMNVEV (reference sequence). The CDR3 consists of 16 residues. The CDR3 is CASSPSLAGIRETQYF. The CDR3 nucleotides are TGTGCCAGCAGTCCATCACTAGCGGGCATCCGGGAGACCCAGTACTTC.